This T cell receptor beta chain was captured by sequencing in a study of OX40 agonist ivuxolimab in advanced cancers. In terms of the full investigation: The costimulatory receptor OX40 (CD134) was targeted by ivuxolimab, a fully human IgG2 agonistic monoclonal antibody. Of the 52 patients in dose escalation, about 19 had hepatocellular carcinoma, some 15 had melanoma, 9 had renal cell carcinoma and 9 had head and neck cancer. Partial responses occurred in three dose-escalation patients, of whom one had hepatocellular carcinoma and two had cutaneous melanoma. The monotherapy dose-escalation portion (N of about 50 patients) of the phase I ivuxolimab trial is reported in the paper. Patients were allowed to have had prior anti-PD-1, anti-PD-L1 or anti-CTLA-4 therapy, and around 43% of the dose-escalation patients had been treated with checkpoint inhibitors. In the dose-escalation cohort, roughly 80% of patients were male, and the mean age was roughly 60 years, with a range of roughly 23 to 85. The purpose of peripheral TCRbeta sequencing was to test whether ivuxolimab changed TCR sequence diversity and led to clonal T-cell expansion. Intravenous ivuxolimab was administered to patients every 2 weeks at six dose levels: 0.01, 0.1, 0.3, 1.5, 3 and 10 mg/kg.

CDR1 is given as LNHDA and CDR2 as SQIVND, both from the germline V gene (reference sequence). The CDR3 measures 16 amino acids from cysteine to phenylalanine. Only the CDR3 region is kept as DNA, spanning 48 bases read in frame from base 1. Germline trimming: 4 bases from V, 3 bases from J; junction bases outside gene matches: 9. Study-wide findings and limitations: In the 0.1-3.0 mg/kg groups, partial responders had among the lowest normalized peripheral clonal expansion, particularly in CD8+ T cells. On average, CD8+ T cells showed more expanded clones than CD4+ T cells after ivuxolimab. At doses of 0.1 to 3.0 mg/kg, clonal expansion of both CD4+ and CD8+ T cells in blood was seen between baseline and week 6. Low levels of normalized T-cell clonal expansion were also shown by some nonresponding patients. Which antigens the clonally expanded peripheral T cells were specific for was not determined.

Genomic DNA was isolated from the sorted cells so that the TCRbeta CDR3 region could be sequenced. The immunoSEQ Assay was used to sequence the TCRbeta CDR3 regions. Sourced from immuneACCESS, this table was stored by TCRdb with only in-frame sequences that have V and J called. A share of the clones is absent; for the studies checked, an unresolved V gene accounts for under half, and the remainder has no known explanation. A total of some 90,000 clones appear in this sample, roughly 84% of them only once. The top ten clonotypes cover under 0.35% of the sample. The trial excluded patients who had a history of autoimmune disease or who were on systemic immunosuppression. Peripheral blood for TCR sequencing was collected from all dose cohorts at baseline, on cycle 4 day 1, and on cycle 7 day 1. The samples were taken from a phase I, first-in-human, multicenter, open-label dose-escalation trial of ivuxolimab. Adults with locally advanced or metastatic head and neck squamous cell, hepatocellular, melanoma or renal cell carcinoma were enrolled in the trial. Before TCR sequencing, CD4+ T cells and CD8+ T cells from peripheral blood were sorted into separate populations.

This clone was picked up a small number of times. Its antigen is currently not known. No clone much larger than this one lies a single base away; base qualities are absent. The sequence links TRBV19 to TRBJ2-7; 10 of the junction bases match TRBD1. The receptor was derived from an adult with an advanced solid tumor such as melanoma, head and neck, liver or kidney cancer. The input for sequencing was CD4+ or CD8+ T cells sorted from blood, taken in a trial of the OX40 agonist ivuxolimab. The CDR3 region reads CASSRDRGPGGYEQYF. The DNA reads as follows: TGTGCCAGTAGTAGAGACAGGGGGCCGGGTGGCTACGAGCAGTACTTC. Joined to the reference TRBV19 and TRBJ2-7 proteins, this CDR3 gives the full variable domain: DGGITQSPKYLFRKEGQNVTLSCEQNLNHDAMYWYRQDPGQGLRLIYYSQIVNDFQKGDIAEGYSVSREKKESFPLTVTSAQKNPTAFYLCASSRDRGPGGYEQYFGPGTRLTVT.